A selection of T cell receptor beta chains follows, all from one sample in a study of blood T cell repertoires in COVID-19. The table came from immunoSEQ multiplex PCR; TCRdb's copy has only in-frame clones and leaves some out. The table includes around 160,000 clones, approximately 80% detected once. Material: PBMCs or T cells enriched from blood (not recorded which). The receptor source for this set is an older woman who had recovered from COVID-19. Each CDR3 is given with its conserved first and last residue. D genes are given only for firm matches. Size tells how often a clone was seen (once, few, many) or the class of an expanded clone, and some rows leave it out.

TRBJ1-2 | NA | TRBV15 | NA | CATSQRASAYGYTF | TGTGCCACCAGCCAGAGGGCCAGTGCATATGGCTACACCTTC
TRBJ1-5 | NA | TRBV2 | NA | CASNRESNQPQHF | TGTGCCAGCAACAGGGAATCCAATCAGCCCCAGCATTTT
TRBJ2-7 | NA | TRBV27 | NA | CASSLSPVSYEQYF | TGTGCCAGCAGTTTATCTCCAGTCTCCTACGAGCAGTACTTC
TRBJ1-2 | NA | TRBV29-1 | NA | CSVEVFDQGGYTF | TGCAGCGTTGAAGTTTTCGACCAGGGTGGTTACACCTTC
TRBJ1-1 | once | TRBV21-1 | NA | CASSKELRSGGSNEAFF | TGTGCCAGCAGCAAAGAATTACGATCAGGGGGCTCGAATGAAGCTTTCTTT
TRBJ2-3 | NA | TRBV7-3 | TRBD2 | CASSPWTSGSSTDTQYF | TGTGCCAGCAGCCCATGGACTAGCGGGAGTAGCACAGATACGCAGTATTTT
TRBJ1-2 | NA | TRBV6-5 | NA | CASSTGFYGYTF | TGTGCCAGCAGTACAGGTTTCTATGGCTACACCTTC
TRBJ2-7 | once | TRBV9 | TRBD1 | CASSVVGQGIYEQYF | TGTGCCAGCAGCGTAGTGGGACAGGGAATCTACGAGCAGTACTTC
TRBJ1-6 | NA | TRBV11-1 | TRBD1 | CASSPGQEGSPLHF | TGTGCCAGCAGCCCGGGACAGGAAGGCTCACCCCTCCACTTT
TRBJ1-2 | NA | TRBV19 | NA | CASSFPGHSNYGYTF | TGTGCCAGTAGTTTTCCGGGACATTCTAACTATGGCTACACCTTC
TRBJ2-7 | NA | TRBV21-1 | NA | CASNLTGSSPGVLQEQYF | TGTGCCAGCAATTTGACAGGGTCCTCCCCGGGGGTACTTCAAGAGCAGTACTTC
TRBJ1-1 | few | TRBV2 | TRBD1 | CASSGRDRGTEAFF | TGTGCCAGCAGTGGCCGGGACAGGGGGACTGAAGCTTTCTTT
TRBJ2-2 | once | TRBV12-3/TRBV12-4 | NA | CASRGSTGELFF | TGTGCCAGCAGGGGGAGCACCGGGGAGCTGTTTTTT
TRBJ1-5 | NA | TRBV30 | NA | CAYGSSINQPQHF | TGTGCCTACGGGTCGTCTATAAATCAGCCCCAGCATTTT
TRBJ1-2 | NA | TRBV19 | NA | CASSFTGRDYGYTF | TGTGCCAGTAGTTTCACAGGCAGAGACTATGGCTACACCTTC
TRBJ2-5 | NA | TRBV4-1 | TRBD2 | CASSQERGGSGETQYF | TGCGCCAGCAGCCAAGAGCGGGGGGGCTCGGGTGAGACCCAGTACTTC
TRBJ1-4 | NA | TRBV9 | NA | CASSVGHGGMAEKLFF | TGTGCCAGCAGCGTAGGTCACGGGGGGATGGCTGAAAAACTGTTTTTT
TRBJ1-1 | NA | TRBV5-1 | TRBD1 | CASSLGGQGAFF | TGCGCCAGCAGCTTGGGGGGACAGGGAGCTTTCTTT
TRBJ1-2 | few | TRBV7-9 | NA | CASSLTIGQLYGYTF | TGTGCCAGCAGCTTGACTATTGGACAGCTCTATGGCTACACCTTC
TRBJ2-5 | NA | TRBV5-1 | TRBD2 | CASSLDFYGGGAKETQYF | TGCGCCAGCAGCTTGGACTTCTACGGCGGGGGGGCGAAGGAGACCCAGTACTTC
TRBJ2-3 | few | TRBV2 | NA | CASSDIPDTQYF | TGTGCCAGCAGTGATATCCCAGATACGCAGTATTTT
TRBJ1-5 | NA | TRBV27 | NA | CASSIYWGGNQPQHF | TGTGCCAGCAGTATTTATTGGGGGGGCAATCAGCCCCAGCATTTT
TRBJ2-7 | NA | TRBV12-3/TRBV12-4 | NA | CASSSDSYEQYF | TGTGCCAGCAGTTCAGACTCCTACGAGCAGTACTTC
TRBJ1-6 | NA | TRBV2 | NA | CASSEATRNSPLHF | TGTGCCAGCAGTGAAGCAACTCGTAATTCACCCCTCCACTTT
TRBJ2-4 | NA | TRBV3-1/TRBV3-2 | NA | CASSQGGIAKNIQYF | TGTGCCAGCAGCCAAGGCGGGATAGCCAAAAACATTCAGTACTTC
TRBJ2-2 | NA | TRBV24-1 | TRBD1 | CATSEPGQGWGPGELFF | TGTGCCACCAGTGAACCTGGACAGGGATGGGGTCCCGGGGAGCTGTTTTTT
TRBJ2-1 | NA | TRBV7-2 | TRBD2 | CASRPGLGYNEQFF | TGTGCCAGTCGACCGGGACTAGGCTACAATGAGCAGTTCTTC
TRBJ2-2 | NA | TRBV18 | TRBD1 | CASTPPGTGGNGELFF | TGTGCCAGCACTCCCCCCGGGACAGGGGGCAACGGGGAGCTGTTTTTT
TRBJ1-3 | NA | TRBV2 | TRBD1 | CASSELGQGHFSGNTIYF | TGTGCCAGCAGTGAACTAGGACAGGGTCATTTCTCTGGAAACACCATATATTTT
TRBJ1-3 | NA | TRBV9 | NA | CASSPQGSGNTIYF | TGTGCCAGCAGCCCGCAGGGCTCTGGAAACACCATATATTTT
TRBJ2-7 | few | TRBV19 | TRBD2 | CASSVSSGGYYEQYF | TGTGCCAGTAGTGTGTCTAGCGGGGGGTACTACGAGCAGTACTTC
TRBJ2-5 | few | TRBV2 | TRBD2 | CASRLGTSGEETQYF | TGTGCCAGCAGACTAGGGACTAGCGGAGAAGAGACCCAGTACTTC
TRBJ1-2 | NA | TRBV19 | NA | CASSPRAESNYGYTF | TGTGCCAGTAGTCCGCGAGCGGAGTCTAACTATGGCTACACCTTC
TRBJ2-3 | NA | TRBV4-1 | TRBD2 | CASSQEGAGGFTDTQYF | TGCGCCAGCAGCCAAGAAGGGGCGGGGGGGTTCACAGATACGCAGTATTTT
TRBJ1-5 | NA | TRBV5-1 | TRBD1 | CASSLGQVGEPQHF | TGCGCCAGCAGCCTAGGACAGGTTGGAGAGCCCCAGCATTTT
TRBJ2-7 | NA | TRBV10-3 | NA | CAISDGRVDEQYF | TGTGCCATCAGTGATGGGCGGGTCGACGAGCAGTACTTC
TRBJ2-6 | NA | TRBV5-5 | TRBD1 | CASSPGTADSGANVLTF | TGTGCCAGCAGCCCTGGGACAGCGGATTCTGGGGCCAACGTCCTGACTTTC
TRBJ2-1 | NA | TRBV19 | NA | CASKFGTMSYNEQFF | TGTGCCAGTAAATTTGGGACAATGTCCTACAATGAGCAGTTCTTC
TRBJ2-7 | NA | TRBV5-4 | NA | CASSSTGFGAHEQYF | TGTGCCAGCAGCTCAACAGGGTTTGGTGCCCACGAGCAGTACTTC
TRBJ2-7 | once | TRBV7-2 | NA | CASSSPGSLYEQYF | TGTGCCAGCAGTTCACCAGGGTCTCTCTACGAGCAGTACTTC
TRBJ2-2 | NA | TRBV14 | TRBD1 | CASSLIKTGANTGELFF | TGTGCCAGCAGCCTAATAAAGACAGGGGCGAACACCGGGGAGCTGTTTTTT
TRBJ1-1 | NA | TRBV29-1 | NA | CSVTGNTEAFF | TGCAGCGTTACAGGGAACACTGAAGCTTTCTTT
TRBJ2-3 | once | TRBV30 | TRBD2 | CAWRGGGPHTDTQYF | TGTGCCTGGAGAGGCGGGGGGCCCCACACAGATACGCAGTATTTT
TRBJ2-1 | once | TRBV29-1 | NA | CSVVRAGQYSNEQFF | TGCAGCGTTGTTCGGGCGGGACAGTACAGCAATGAGCAGTTCTTC
TRBJ1-6 | few | TRBV4-2 | TRBD1 | CASSQDWGQGANNSPLHF | TGTGCCAGCAGCCAAGATTGGGGACAGGGGGCAAACAATTCACCCCTCCACTTT
TRBJ1-4 | once | TRBV19 | TRBD1 | CASSIASGTGDEKLFF | TGTGCCAGTAGTATAGCATCGGGGACAGGAGATGAAAAACTGTTTTTT
TRBJ1-3 | NA | TRBV7-2 | NA | CASSLRAGGIGNTIYF | TGTGCCAGCAGCTTAAGGGCCGGAGGAATTGGAAACACCATATATTTT
TRBJ1-2 | NA | TRBV6-5 | NA | CASSYTTGYGYTF | TGTGCCAGCAGTTACACCACAGGGTATGGCTACACCTTC
TRBJ1-4 | NA | TRBV19 | NA | CASNTDRYNEKLFF | TGTGCCAGTAACACAGACAGATATAATGAAAAACTGTTTTTT
TRBJ1-6 | once | TRBV4-2 | NA | CASSQDQGGNSPLHF | TGTGCCAGCAGCCAAGATCAAGGGGGAAATTCACCCCTCCACTTT
TRBJ2-1 | NA | TRBV5-4 | TRBD2 | CASSLPGLAGNNEQFF | TGTGCCAGCAGCTTGCCGGGACTAGCGGGGAACAATGAGCAGTTCTTC
TRBJ1-5 | NA | TRBV10-3 | NA | CAISEQGDQPQHF | TGTGCCATCAGTGAACAGGGAGATCAGCCCCAGCATTTT